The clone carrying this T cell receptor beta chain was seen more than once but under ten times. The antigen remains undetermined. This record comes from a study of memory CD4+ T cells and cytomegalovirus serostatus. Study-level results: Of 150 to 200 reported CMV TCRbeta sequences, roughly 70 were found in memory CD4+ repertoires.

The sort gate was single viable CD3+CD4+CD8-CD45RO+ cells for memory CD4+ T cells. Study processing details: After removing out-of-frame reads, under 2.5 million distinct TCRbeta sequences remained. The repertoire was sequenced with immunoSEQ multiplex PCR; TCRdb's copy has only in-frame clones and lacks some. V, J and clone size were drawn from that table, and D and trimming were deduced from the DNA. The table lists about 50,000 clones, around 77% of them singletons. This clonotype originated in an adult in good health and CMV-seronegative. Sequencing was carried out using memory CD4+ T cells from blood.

The CDR3: CASSFGQGLDGYTF. Written as DNA, the CDR3 is TGTGCCAGCAGCTTCGGACAGGGCTTAGATGGCTACACCTTC. This chain joins TRBV7-2 and TRBJ1-2; TRBD1 aligns across 8 bases. The CDR3 contains 14 residues. Germline CDR1 and CDR2: SGHTA and FQGNSA. The V gene end was trimmed by 3 bases and the J gene end by 6 bases; junction bases not matched to a gene: 6.